This T cell receptor (beta chain) was found in a study of shared clonotypes between healthy human individuals. This CDR3 has 14 residues. Germline V gene data show CDR1 as SEHNR and CDR2 as FQNEAQ (reference sequence). The ends lost 1 base at V and 7 bases at J; junction bases unmatched: 1. Profiled with immunoSEQ multiplex PCR; TCRdb holds only in-frame clones, not every one. Here the sample spans a few hundred thousand clones, more than 75% being singletons. The receptor was derived from a young man in good health. The source material was memory CD8+ T cells sorted from blood. Subset indicated: CD45RO+ cells pooled with CCR7-negative TemRA cells. The chain is built from TRBV7-9 and TRBJ1-6, with TRBD1 matching 7 bases. CDR3 DNA sequence: TGTGCCAGCAGCTTAGAACAGGGGAATTCACCCCTCCACTTT. Translating it yields CASSLEQGNSPLHF.